This is a list of T cell receptor beta chains from one sample in a study of shared clonotypes between healthy human individuals. Sequencing used immunoSEQ multiplex PCR; TCRdb keeps in-frame clones, though not all of them. The sample lists about 2.3 million clones, under 95% occurring once. Sequenced input: naive CD4+ T cells from PBMCs. These receptor sequences come from a man younger than 30 in good health. Some clones in this sample may be carry-over from other donors' samples. The CDR3 runs from the conserved cysteine through the conserved F or W. Fields, in order: D gene, clone size, V gene, J gene, CDR3 DNA, CDR3 protein. D genes are given only for firm matches. Clone size is stated in some rows and not others, as once, few, many or a class when expanded.

d_call: -
clone_size: -
v_call: TRBV27
j_call: TRBJ1-1
cdr3_nt: TGTGCCAGCAGTGAGAAGGGAACCTTCACTGAAGCTTTCTTT
cdr3_aa: CASSEKGTFTEAFF

d_call: -
clone_size: -
v_call: TRBV7-2
j_call: TRBJ2-7
cdr3_nt: TGTGCCAGCAGCTCCCAGCGGACGGTCGAGCAGTACTTC
cdr3_aa: CASSSQRTVEQYF

d_call: TRBD1
clone_size: -
v_call: TRBV18
j_call: TRBJ1-1
cdr3_nt: TGTGCCAGCTCGAGACTGGGGACAGGGGCGGGTGAAGCTTTCTTT
cdr3_aa: CASSRLGTGAGEAFF

d_call: TRBD2
clone_size: -
v_call: TRBV7-9
j_call: TRBJ2-1
cdr3_nt: TGTGCCAGCAGCCCGCCGGGACTAGCGGGGTCGATGCGGTTCTTC
cdr3_aa: CASSPPGLAGSMRFF

d_call: TRBD1
clone_size: -
v_call: TRBV18
j_call: TRBJ2-3
cdr3_nt: TGTGCCAGCTTACCGGGACAGAGCACAGATACGCAGTATTTT
cdr3_aa: CASLPGQSTDTQYF

d_call: -
clone_size: -
v_call: TRBV27
j_call: TRBJ1-1
cdr3_nt: TGTGCCAGCAGTTTATCGAGGGGTACTGAAGCTTTCTTT
cdr3_aa: CASSLSRGTEAFF

d_call: TRBD1
clone_size: once
v_call: TRBV9
j_call: TRBJ2-7
cdr3_nt: TGTGCCAGCAGCGCAACCGGGACAGCCCCCTACGAGCAGTACTTC
cdr3_aa: CASSATGTAPYEQYF

d_call: -
clone_size: -
v_call: TRBV6-1
j_call: TRBJ1-2
cdr3_nt: TGTGCCAGCAGCCAGGGGCTCTCTAACTATGGCTACACCTTC
cdr3_aa: CASSQGLSNYGYTF

d_call: -
clone_size: -
v_call: TRBV10-2
j_call: TRBJ2-7
cdr3_nt: TGCGCCAGCAGTGTTAGGTACGAGCAGTACTTC
cdr3_aa: CASSVRYEQYF

d_call: TRBD2
clone_size: -
v_call: TRBV5-1
j_call: TRBJ2-2
cdr3_nt: TGCGCCAGCAGCTCTAGCGGGAGCCTGGGCGGGGAGCTGTTTTTT
cdr3_aa: CASSSSGSLGGELFF

d_call: TRBD1
clone_size: -
v_call: TRBV10-3
j_call: TRBJ2-1
cdr3_nt: TGTGCCATCAGGGGACAGGGGGATGAGCAGTTCTTC
cdr3_aa: CAIRGQGDEQFF

d_call: TRBD1
clone_size: -
v_call: TRBV18
j_call: TRBJ1-2
cdr3_nt: TGTGCCAGCTCCCAGGGGGCAGCTAACTATGGCTACACCTTC
cdr3_aa: CASSQGAANYGYTF

d_call: -
clone_size: -
v_call: TRBV5-1
j_call: TRBJ2-5
cdr3_nt: TGCGCCAGCAGCCTCACCACCAACCAAGAGACCCAGTACTTC
cdr3_aa: CASSLTTNQETQYF

d_call: TRBD1
clone_size: -
v_call: TRBV5-1
j_call: TRBJ2-5
cdr3_nt: TGCGCCAGCAGCCGACCGGGACAGGGAGGGACCACGGGCGCCCAGTACTTC
cdr3_aa: CASSRPGQGGTTGAQYF

d_call: TRBD1
clone_size: -
v_call: TRBV29-1
j_call: TRBJ1-2
cdr3_nt: TGCAGCGTGGGCGCCGGGACAGGGCCCATTGGCTACACCTTC
cdr3_aa: CSVGAGTGPIGYTF

d_call: -
clone_size: -
v_call: TRBV5-1
j_call: TRBJ2-6
cdr3_nt: TGCGCCAGCAGCTTTTATTCCGCCGGGGCCAACGTCCTGACTTTC
cdr3_aa: CASSFYSAGANVLTF

d_call: TRBD1
clone_size: -
v_call: TRBV2
j_call: TRBJ1-3
cdr3_nt: TGTGCCAGCGGGGGGACAGTCTTCTCTGGAAACACCATATATTTT
cdr3_aa: CASGGTVFSGNTIYF

d_call: -
clone_size: once
v_call: TRBV7-3
j_call: TRBJ2-1
cdr3_nt: TGTGCCAGCAGCTTACGATCGGGACATCCCTACAATGAGCAGTTCTTC
cdr3_aa: CASSLRSGHPYNEQFF

d_call: -
clone_size: -
v_call: TRBV13
j_call: TRBJ1-2
cdr3_nt: TGTGCCAGCAGTTCAGAAGCGGCGGCAGGAGGGGGCTACACCTTC
cdr3_aa: CASSSEAAAGGGYTF

d_call: -
clone_size: -
v_call: TRBV28
j_call: TRBJ1-2
cdr3_nt: TGTGCCAGCAGTTTATACCCCAGAACAGGAATAGCTAACTATGGCTACACCTTC
cdr3_aa: CASSLYPRTGIANYGYTF

d_call: -
clone_size: -
v_call: TRBV5-1
j_call: TRBJ2-1
cdr3_nt: TGCGCCAGCAGCTTGTTAGGCATTGACAATGAGCAGTTCTTC
cdr3_aa: CASSLLGIDNEQFF

d_call: TRBD1
clone_size: -
v_call: TRBV5-4
j_call: TRBJ1-1
cdr3_nt: TGTGCCAGCAGCGAAGGGACAGGAAAGCGGTCTGAGGCTTTCTTT
cdr3_aa: CASSEGTGKRSEAFF

d_call: -
clone_size: -
v_call: TRBV11-3
j_call: TRBJ2-1
cdr3_nt: TGTGCCAGCAGCTTAGATCGAAATGAGCAGTTCTTC
cdr3_aa: CASSLDRNEQFF

d_call: -
clone_size: -
v_call: TRBV5-1
j_call: TRBJ1-2
cdr3_nt: TGCGCCAGTAGAGGGGGACAAGAAGATGGCTACACCTTC
cdr3_aa: CASRGGQEDGYTF

d_call: TRBD1
clone_size: -
v_call: TRBV18
j_call: TRBJ1-1
cdr3_nt: TGTGCCAGCTCACCGGGACAGGCGATGAGGGGCACTGAAGCTTTCTTT
cdr3_aa: CASSPGQAMRGTEAFF

d_call: -
clone_size: -
v_call: TRBV6-5
j_call: TRBJ1-1
cdr3_nt: TGTGCCAGCAGTTACTTGTCAGGCACTGAAGCTTTCTTT
cdr3_aa: CASSYLSGTEAFF

d_call: -
clone_size: -
v_call: TRBV28
j_call: TRBJ2-5
cdr3_nt: TGTGCCACCCGAGTGGGAGGGGGGGAGACCCAGTACTTC
cdr3_aa: CATRVGGGETQYF

d_call: -
clone_size: -
v_call: TRBV6-1
j_call: TRBJ1-4
cdr3_nt: TGTGCCAGCAGTTTCCAGACAGGCGAAAAACTGTTTTTT
cdr3_aa: CASSFQTGEKLFF

d_call: -
clone_size: -
v_call: TRBV5-4
j_call: TRBJ2-1
cdr3_nt: TGTGCCAGCAGCCGGCAAGGGGGCGCGGGGAATGAGCAGTTCTTC
cdr3_aa: CASSRQGGAGNEQFF

d_call: -
clone_size: -
v_call: TRBV10-3
j_call: TRBJ1-2
cdr3_nt: TGTGCCATCAGTGAGTCTACAGGAATCTATGGCTACACCTTC
cdr3_aa: CAISESTGIYGYTF

d_call: -
clone_size: -
v_call: TRBV30
j_call: TRBJ2-4
cdr3_nt: TGTGCCTGGATAACCCCAGGGAAAAACATTCAGTACTTC
cdr3_aa: CAWITPGKNIQYF

d_call: -
clone_size: -
v_call: TRBV5-1
j_call: TRBJ1-4
cdr3_nt: TGCGCCAGCAGCTCCCCGGACGTAGGAAAAAAACTGTTTTTT
cdr3_aa: CASSSPDVGKKLFF

d_call: -
clone_size: -
v_call: TRBV7-8
j_call: TRBJ2-7
cdr3_nt: TGTGCCAGCAGCCTCGGGGGCGGGAGCTACGAGCAGTACTTC
cdr3_aa: CASSLGGGSYEQYF

d_call: TRBD2
clone_size: -
v_call: TRBV25-1
j_call: TRBJ2-1
cdr3_nt: TGTGCCAGCAGGTCGACTAGCGCTTACAATGAGCAGTTCTTC
cdr3_aa: CASRSTSAYNEQFF

d_call: -
clone_size: -
v_call: TRBV7-9
j_call: TRBJ2-7
cdr3_nt: TGTGCTAGCAGCTTCCAAGTCGGAAGCTACCTCTACGAGCAGTACTTC
cdr3_aa: CASSFQVGSYLYEQYF

d_call: -
clone_size: once
v_call: TRBV5-4
j_call: TRBJ1-2
cdr3_nt: TGTGCCAGCAGCTTGGCCGCAGGACTTAACTATGGCTACACCTTC
cdr3_aa: CASSLAAGLNYGYTF

d_call: -
clone_size: -
v_call: TRBV5-1
j_call: TRBJ2-6
cdr3_nt: TGCGCCAGCAGCTTCCGGCGTTCTGGGGCCAACGTCCTGACTTTC
cdr3_aa: CASSFRRSGANVLTF

d_call: TRBD1
clone_size: -
v_call: TRBV5-5
j_call: TRBJ2-7
cdr3_nt: TGTGCCAGCAGCAGATCCGGGACAGAAGACGAGCAGTACTTC
cdr3_aa: CASSRSGTEDEQYF

d_call: -
clone_size: -
v_call: TRBV5-1
j_call: TRBJ2-1
cdr3_nt: TGCGCCAGCAGTTCTGGCGGGACTTTTAATGAGCAGTTCTTC
cdr3_aa: CASSSGGTFNEQFF

d_call: TRBD1
clone_size: -
v_call: TRBV7-3
j_call: TRBJ1-1
cdr3_nt: TGTGCCAGCAGCTCTACTTCCGGGGCAGGGGGATATGGCACTGAAGCTTTCTTT
cdr3_aa: CASSSTSGAGGYGTEAFF

d_call: TRBD2
clone_size: -
v_call: TRBV2
j_call: TRBJ2-5
cdr3_nt: TGTGCCAGCATTAAAACTAGCGCGGAGACCCAGTACTTC
cdr3_aa: CASIKTSAETQYF

d_call: TRBD2
clone_size: once
v_call: TRBV7-3
j_call: TRBJ2-1
cdr3_nt: TGTGCCAGCAGCCCCCGGACTAGCGGGAACCACAATGAGCAGTTCTTC
cdr3_aa: CASSPRTSGNHNEQFF

d_call: -
clone_size: -
v_call: TRBV7-9
j_call: TRBJ1-1
cdr3_nt: TGTGCCAGCAGCTTACAGGGTGGGAGCACTGAAGCTTTCTTT
cdr3_aa: CASSLQGGSTEAFF

d_call: -
clone_size: -
v_call: TRBV7-6
j_call: TRBJ2-7
cdr3_nt: TGTGCCAGCAGCTTAAAAACAGGCTACGAGCAGTACTTC
cdr3_aa: CASSLKTGYEQYF

d_call: -
clone_size: -
v_call: TRBV6-5
j_call: TRBJ2-7
cdr3_nt: TGTGCCAGCAAAGGCGGACACTCCTACGAGCAGTACTTC
cdr3_aa: CASKGGHSYEQYF

d_call: TRBD1
clone_size: -
v_call: TRBV28
j_call: TRBJ1-2
cdr3_nt: TGTGCCAGCACCTATGGACAGGGCCGTGTCTATGGCTACACCTTC
cdr3_aa: CASTYGQGRVYGYTF

d_call: -
clone_size: -
v_call: TRBV25-1
j_call: TRBJ1-4
cdr3_nt: TGTGCCAGCAGTGCCTCACAGGGACGGCTGTTTTTT
cdr3_aa: CASSASQGRLFF

d_call: -
clone_size: -
v_call: TRBV19
j_call: TRBJ2-2
cdr3_nt: TGTGCCACCACTCGGGAGACGAACACCGGGGAGCTGTTTTTT
cdr3_aa: CATTRETNTGELFF

d_call: -
clone_size: -
v_call: TRBV28
j_call: TRBJ2-7
cdr3_nt: TGTGCCAGCAATGGCAGGGTGGGGGAGCAGTACTTC
cdr3_aa: CASNGRVGEQYF

d_call: TRBD2
clone_size: once
v_call: TRBV28
j_call: TRBJ2-7
cdr3_nt: TGTGCCAGCAGAGGGACTAGCGGGAGGATTAACTACGAGCAGTACTTC
cdr3_aa: CASRGTSGRINYEQYF

d_call: -
clone_size: -
v_call: TRBV6-1
j_call: TRBJ1-1
cdr3_nt: TGTGCCAGCAGTGTCACAGGGAGACCTGGAGCTTTCTTT
cdr3_aa: CASSVTGRPGAFF

d_call: -
clone_size: -
v_call: TRBV5-1
j_call: TRBJ2-5
cdr3_nt: TGCGCCAGCAAACGTCAAGAGACCCAGTACTTC
cdr3_aa: CASKRQETQYF

d_call: -
clone_size: -
v_call: TRBV4-3
j_call: TRBJ2-1
cdr3_nt: TGCGCCAGCAGCCGTCGGTCTGGCACGGAAGAGCAGTTCTTC
cdr3_aa: CASSRRSGTEEQFF

d_call: -
clone_size: -
v_call: TRBV28
j_call: TRBJ2-3
cdr3_nt: TGTGCCAGCAGTTTCCCGGACACAAGCACAGATACGCAGTATTTT
cdr3_aa: CASSFPDTSTDTQYF

d_call: TRBD1
clone_size: -
v_call: TRBV5-6
j_call: TRBJ2-1
cdr3_nt: TGTGCCAGCAGCTTATTGACAGGGGGGTACAATGAGCAGTTCTTC
cdr3_aa: CASSLLTGGYNEQFF

d_call: -
clone_size: -
v_call: TRBV5-5
j_call: TRBJ2-1
cdr3_nt: TGTGCCAGCAGCAGAGGGGTGGGGGCCTACAATGAGCAGTTCTTC
cdr3_aa: CASSRGVGAYNEQFF

d_call: TRBD2
clone_size: once
v_call: TRBV5-4
j_call: TRBJ2-7
cdr3_nt: TGTGCCAGCAGCTCCCAGGCTAGCGGGACGCACGAGCAGTACTTC
cdr3_aa: CASSSQASGTHEQYF

d_call: -
clone_size: -
v_call: TRBV7-3
j_call: TRBJ2-2
cdr3_nt: TGTGCCAGCAGCTTAATTTCTGGGGCAGGGGTTACCGGGGAGCTGTTTTTT
cdr3_aa: CASSLISGAGVTGELFF

d_call: TRBD2
clone_size: -
v_call: TRBV30
j_call: TRBJ2-1
cdr3_nt: TGTGCCTGGAGTGGAGGACTAGGGGAGGATGAGCAGTTCTTC
cdr3_aa: CAWSGGLGEDEQFF